These 9 T cell receptor beta chains were sequenced from one sample in a study of PD-1 blockade in classical Hodgkin lymphoma. Time point in this sample: cycle 4 day 1 (C4D1), after 6 weeks of nivolumab. Every patient was affected by relapse after autologous stem cell transplantation, while exposure to brentuximab vedotin was not uniform. Purification of CD4+ T cells from thawed PBMCs was achieved by magnetic negative selection. Produced via immunoSEQ multiplex PCR; TCRdb's table is partial and in-frame only. Found here are 30,000 or so clones, approximately 90% of them singletons; the top ten hold 0.4% to 0.45%. The sample here was CD4+ T cells from blood, taken before the fourth cycle of nivolumab. These receptors all come from a human donor with classical Hodgkin lymphoma.

The J gene is TRBJ2-6, the V gene TRBV4-1; D not certain. The CDR3 runs 15 residues. Between the trimmed V and J ends, which lost 3 bases and 0 bases, there was a span of 6 bases. Germline values: CDR1 MGHRA, CDR2 YSYEKL. The CDR3 loop reads CASSHPGSGANVLTF. The CDR3 region has the DNA TGCGCCAGCAGCCATCCTGGCTCTGGGGCCAACGTCCTGACTTTC.

The chain combines TRBV27 with TRBJ1-1, with 7 bases that match TRBD1. Germline CDR1 MNHEY, CDR2 SMNVEV (reference sequence). There are 15 residues in the CDR3. V shed 0 bases, J shed 13 bases, and the junction held 14 bases outside the gene matches. The CDR3 reads CASSLSPRQGQRSFF. CDR3 nucleotides: TGTGCCAGCAGTTTATCCCCAAGACAGGGACAAAGAAGTTTCTTT.

The rearrangement uses TRBV6-6 and TRBJ1-5; D call uncertain. V was trimmed by 5 bases and J by 0 bases, leaving 11 bases between them. Germline V gene sequence: CDR1 MNHNY, CDR2 SVGAGI (reference sequence). The CDR3 has 15 residues. The CDR3 sequence: CASSRQPYSNQPQHF. The CDR3 DNA sequence: TGTGCCAGCAGTCGCCAGCCTTATAGCAATCAGCCCCAGCATTTT.

The rearrangement uses TRBV10-2 and TRBJ1-5, with a possible D match to TRBD1 (5 bases). V was trimmed by 0 bases and J by 4 bases, leaving 13 bases between them. Germline CDR1 reads WSHSY; CDR2 reads SAAADI. The CDR3 covers 16 residues. The CDR3 here is CASSESRVEGNQPQHF. CDR3 bases: TGCGCCAGCAGTGAGTCGAGGGTGGAGGGGAATCAGCCCCAGCATTTT.

The rearrangement joins TRBV4-1 to TRBJ1-1, with D hard to call. Germline V lookup: CDR1 MGHRA, CDR2 YSYEKL. V lost 1 base and J lost 1, with 13 bases in between. CDR3 size: 16 residues. The CDR3 spells CASSQVPGNWNTEAFF. The CDR3 DNA reads as TGCGCCAGCAGCCAAGTACCGGGGAATTGGAACACTGAAGCTTTCTTT.

The genes are TRBV7-9 and TRBJ2-6; D not resolved. The germline CDR1 and CDR2 sequences are SEHNR and FQNEAQ (reference sequence). V was pared by 2 bases and J by 0 bases, with 14 bases between. This CDR3 spans 18 amino acids. The DNA of the CDR3 is TGTGCCAGCAGCTTAAGTCCGAACATTCACTCTGGGGCCAACGTCCTGACTTTC. Translating it yields CASSLSPNIHSGANVLTF.

The chain recombines TRBV4-1 with TRBJ1-4; TRBD1 might be the D (5 bases). The ends were cut back, 5 bases at V and 3 bases at J, with 16 bases in the middle. CDR3 length equals 16 residues. Germline V CDR1 and CDR2: MGHRA, YSYEKL. The CDR3, as DNA: TGCGCCAGCAGCAGGCTCCAAAGACAGTCTAATGAAAAACTGTTTTTT. Translation gives CASSRLQRQSNEKLFF.

J is TRBJ1-5 and V is TRBV28; 7 bases are a match to TRBD1. Germline-derived CDR1 and CDR2 are MDHEN and SYDVKM. Unmatched junction bases numbered 6, after V lost 5 bases and J lost 8 bases. The CDR3 runs to 13 residues. CDR3 in amino acids: CASSPPGQKPQHF. CDR3 coding DNA: TGTGCCAGCAGTCCCCCGGGACAGAAGCCCCAGCATTTT.

The V gene is TRBV6-5, the J gene TRBJ1-4; no clear D gene. Trimming removed 8 bases at V and 0 bases at J, with 10 bases between. Germline lookup yields CDR1 MNHEY and CDR2 SVGAGI. The CDR3 has 14 amino acids. The DNA of the CDR3 is TGTGCCAGCGGTCCTTCCGCAACTAATGAAAAACTGTTTTTT. It codes for CASGPSATNEKLFF.